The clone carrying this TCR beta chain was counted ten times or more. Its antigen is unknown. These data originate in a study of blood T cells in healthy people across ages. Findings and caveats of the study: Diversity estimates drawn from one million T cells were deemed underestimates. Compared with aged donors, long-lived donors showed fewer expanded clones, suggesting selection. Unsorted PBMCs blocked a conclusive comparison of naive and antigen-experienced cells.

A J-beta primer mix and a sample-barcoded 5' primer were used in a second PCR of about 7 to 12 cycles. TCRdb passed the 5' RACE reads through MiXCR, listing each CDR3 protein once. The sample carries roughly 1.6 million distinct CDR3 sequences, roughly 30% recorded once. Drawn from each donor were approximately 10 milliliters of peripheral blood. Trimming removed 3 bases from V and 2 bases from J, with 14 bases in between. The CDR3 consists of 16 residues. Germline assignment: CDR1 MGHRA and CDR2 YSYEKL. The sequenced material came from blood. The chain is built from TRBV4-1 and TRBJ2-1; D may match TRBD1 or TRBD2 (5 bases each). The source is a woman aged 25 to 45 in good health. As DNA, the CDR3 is TGCGCCAGCAGCCATTCCGAATTGGGGGCCTACAATGAGCAGTTCTTC. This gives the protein CASSHSELGAYNEQFF.